This TCR beta chain was captured by sequencing in a study of blood T cell repertoires in COVID-19. At the level of the study: The cDNA or gDNA used as material had been derived from T cells, B-cell-depleted T cells, or PBMCs.

Clones were sequenced by immunoSEQ multiplex PCR, and TCRdb holds only the in-frame ones, with some missing. Here the sample spans some 17,000 clones, about nine tenths being singletons. There are 16 residues in the CDR3. Germline CDR1 and CDR2: MNHNS and SASEGT. V was cut by 4 bases and J by 2 bases, with 14 bases left in between. This receptor was taken from a man between 50 and 59 years old with active COVID-19. V gene TRBV6-1 combines with J gene TRBJ1-4; D gene ambiguous. Input material: peripheral blood. CDR3 residues: CASSAQVAQTNEKLFF. The CDR3 DNA is TGTGCCAGCAGTGCCCAAGTAGCTCAGACTAATGAAAAACTGTTTTTT.